The 22 T cell receptor beta chains below all came from one sample that was sequenced in a study of post-analysis software for immune sequencing data. Study observations and caveats: In patients, TRBV5-6, TRBV5-1 and TRBV20-1 belonged to five TRBV segments found more frequently than in controls.

These receptors' targets are unknown. Libraries were made from TCR beta cDNA, and they carried unique molecular identifiers. TCRdb re-analysed the PCR reads in MiXCR, keeping a single row per CDR3 protein. Among hundreds of thousands of distinct CDR3 sequences listed, approximately 59% were seen once. The sample consisted of blood. These receptors came from a girl aged 2-10 years with multiple sclerosis.

The V call is TRBV7-2, the J call TRBJ2-1; TRBD2 aligns across 8 bases. CDR1 is SGHTA, CDR2 FQGNSA, per germline. This CDR3 comprises 15 residues. J gave up 1 base and V 4 bases, and 3 bases lay outside the gene matches. CDR3 loop: CASSSAGVSYNEQFF. CDR3 bases: TGTGCCAGCAGCTCAGCGGGGGTATCCTACAATGAGCAGTTCTTC.

The V gene is TRBV10-3, the J gene TRBJ2-5; D may be TRBD1 (7 bases). The V end lost 10 bases, the J end lost 2 bases, and 20 bases lay between the germline ends. The CDR3 consists of 15 residues. Germline V gene data show CDR1 as ENHRY and CDR2 as SYGVKD. The CDR3 sequence is CATERPGGRQETQYF. In nucleotides, the CDR3 is TGTGCCACCGAACGACCAGGGGGGCGGCAAGAGACCCAGTACTTC.

The chain joins TRBV12-3 or TRBV12-4 to TRBJ2-7; 7 bases are shared with TRBD2. With V trimmed by 3 bases and J by 5 bases, 16 bases remained unmatched. The CDR3 is 17 residues long. The CDR3: CASSFLRSGAVRNEQYF. CDR3 bases: TGTGCCAGCAGTTTCCTTCGAAGCGGGGCCGTTAGGAACGAGCAGTACTTC.

This clonotype was recorded many times. The chain has TRBV7-6 and TRBJ2-3; maybe TRBD2 (5 bases). This CDR3 is 14 amino acids long. V lost 0 bases, J lost 1 base, and 5 bases lay in between. CDR1 is SGHVS, CDR2 FNYEAQ, per germline. This CDR3 is CASSLASGTDTQYF. CDR3 sequence (DNA): TGTGCCAGCAGCTTAGCTAGCGGCACAGATACGCAGTATTTT.

This chain links TRBV29-1 with TRBJ2-4; unclear D gene. The CDR3 is 12 amino acids. Trimming removed 1 base at V and 0 bases at J, with 1 base between. Per the germline V gene, CDR1 is SQVTM and CDR2 is ANQGSEA. The CDR3 here is CSVEVAKNIQYF. The CDR3 DNA reads as TGCAGCGTTGAAGTAGCCAAAAACATTCAGTACTTC.

This clonotype was picked up one time. The CDR3 is CASIAASPVNEQFF. CDR3 coding DNA: TGCGCCAGCATCGCTGCTAGTCCGGTAAATGAGCAGTTCTTC. The chain is built from TRBV10-2 and TRBJ2-1; no firm D call. CDR1 and CDR2 from the germline V gene are WSHSY and SAAADI. The CDR3 is made up of 14 amino acids. V lost 7 bases, J lost 7 bases, and 17 bases lay in between.

The V gene is TRBV20-1, the J gene TRBJ1-1, with 12 bases aligning to TRBD1. J was trimmed by 6 bases and V by 1 base; bases with no gene match: 9. Looked up from germline, CDR1 is DFQATT and CDR2 is SNEGSKA (reference sequence). This CDR3 is built from 16 residues. CDR3 bases: TGCAGTGCTAGAGGAGGGGACAGGGGGCAAAGGGCTGAAGCTTTCTTT. Translated, it gives CSARGGDRGQRAEAFF.

The chain links TRBV20-1 to TRBJ1-1; tentative D call: TRBD1 (5 bases). This CDR3 region has 15 residues. Germline values: CDR1 DFQATT, CDR2 SNEGSKA (reference sequence). The V and J ends lost 2 bases and 4 bases respectively, with 17 bases between them. The CDR3 region is CSARRVRDGGTEAFF. The CDR3 DNA follows: TGCAGTGCTAGACGGGTGCGGGACGGGGGCACTGAAGCTTTCTTT.

This sequence joins TRBV12-5 and TRBJ2-7; D gene uncertain. The CDR3 totals 12 residues. Germline V gives CDR1 LGHNT, CDR2 FRNRAP. V lost 9 bases to trimming and J lost 4 bases, with 13 bases between them. The CDR3 region has the DNA TGTGCTAGCCGCGGAGAGGAGTACGAGCAGTACTTC. Amino acid sequence: CASRGEEYEQYF.

The gene calls are TRBV5-1 and TRBJ2-3; 8 bases are shared with TRBD2. The CDR3 consists of 17 residues. V was clipped by 3 bases and J by 2 bases; unmatched bases: 11. The germline V gene has CDR1 SGHRS and CDR2 YFSETQ. The CDR3 nucleotides read TGCGCCAGCAGCTCCGATCTCAGCGGGGGCAACACAGATACGCAGTATTTT. Translation gives CASSSDLSGGNTDTQYF.

V gene TRBV6-2 or TRBV6-3 combines with J gene TRBJ1-5; D is unresolved. Per germline, CDR1 MNHEY and CDR2 SVGEGT. V dropped 3 bases and J dropped 0 bases, with 12 bases sitting between them. The CDR3 is made up of 16 amino acids. The CDR3 bases are TGTGCCAGCAGTTATTGGCAGCCCACTAGCAATCAGCCCCAGCATTTT. This codes for CASSYWQPTSNQPQHF.

V is TRBV3-1 and J is TRBJ2-1; a weak D match, TRBD2 (5 bases). V was clipped by 2 bases and J by 8 bases, with 10 bases between them. CDR3 length equals 13 residues. Germline V gene lookup returns CDR1 LGHDT and CDR2 YNNKEL (reference sequence). CDR3 nucleotides: TGTGCCAGCAGCCAACGCCGCGGGTATGAGCAGTTCTTC. It is translated as CASSQRRGYEQFF.

V usage is TRBV13 and J usage is TRBJ2-5; weak D call: TRBD2 (5 bases). Germline CDR1 reads PRHDT; CDR2 reads FYEKMQ (reference sequence). The CDR3 spans 17 residues. The V end lost 1 base, the J end lost 0 bases, and 15 bases lay between the germline ends. The CDR3 sequence is CASSLAAGLLYQETQYF. In DNA, the CDR3 is TGTGCCAGCAGCTTAGCGGCGGGCCTGCTGTACCAAGAGACCCAGTACTTC.

The chain couples TRBV10-3 to TRBJ1-5; tentative D call: TRBD1 (6 bases). The germline V gene encodes CDR1 ENHRY and CDR2 SYGVKD. This CDR3 is built from 15 residues. Trimming left V 6 bases short and J 2 bases short, with 14 bases between. CDR3 sequence reads: CAISLGGSGNQPQHF. In DNA form, the CDR3 reads TGTGCCATCAGCCTAGGGGGTAGTGGCAATCAGCCCCAGCATTTT.

This clonotype was recorded a few times. V is TRBV12-3 or TRBV12-4 and J is TRBJ1-1; no clear D gene. V lost 7 bases to trimming and J lost 8 bases, with 11 bases between them. The CDR3 is 11 amino acids. CDR3 DNA: TGTGCCAGCACCCCAGGCCCCGAAGCTTTCTTT. Translation: CASTPGPEAFF.

This clonotype showed up just a few times. This rearrangement joins TRBV24-1 to TRBJ2-7; the D gene is possibly TRBD2 (6 bases). The CDR3 is 12 amino acids. Trimming pared 12 bases from V and 6 bases from J, leaving 17 bases between. Germline assignment: CDR1 KGHDR and CDR2 SFDVKD. For the CDR3, the DNA is TGTGCCGGCGGGGAAGGTCTCAGCGAGCAGTACTTC. This gives the protein CAGGEGLSEQYF.

This clonotype appeared a few times. The chain has TRBV7-6 and TRBJ2-3; either TRBD1 or TRBD2 may supply D (5 bases each). This CDR3 has 14 amino acids. V was shortened by 1 base and J by 4 bases, with 9 bases between the two germline ends. Germline loops: CDR1 SGHVS, CDR2 FNYEAQ. The CDR3 bases are TGTGCCAGCAGCTTAGGCGTGGGGGCAGATACGCAGTATTTT. Translating it yields CASSLGVGADTQYF.

V is TRBV11-2 and J is TRBJ1-2, with TRBD1 as a possible D gene (5 bases). Germline CDR1 SGHAT, CDR2 FQNNGV. The CDR3 is 15 amino acids. V lost 5 bases, J lost 4 bases, and 17 bases lay in between. Here the CDR3 reads CASSLNRDGLYGYTF. CDR3 nucleotide sequence: TGTGCCAGCAGCCTAAACCGGGACGGACTCTATGGCTACACCTTC. Combining the CDR3 with reference TRBV11-2 and TRBJ1-2 gives the whole variable domain EAGVAQSPRYKIIEKRQSVAFWCNPISGHATLYWYQQILGQGPKLLIQFQNNGVVDDSQLPKDRFSAERLKGVDSTLKIQPAKLEDSAVYLCASSLNRDGLYGYTFGSGTRLTVV.

The genes are TRBV6-1 and TRBJ2-7, with TRBD1 matching 7 bases. The CDR3 is 13 amino acids. Germline values: CDR1 MNHNS, CDR2 SASEGT. V lost 3 bases and J lost 8; bases outside the gene matches: 7. Written as DNA, the CDR3 is TGTGCCAGCAGTGAGGGACAGTCGGGACAGCAGTACTTC. Protein sequence: CASSEGQSGQQYF.

The table lists this clonotype with a count of one. This rearrangement joins TRBV6-5 to TRBJ2-7; D remains ambiguous. The J call is doubtful: the DNA matches TRBJ2-5 better. Germline loops: CDR1 MNHEY, CDR2 SVGAGI. CDR3 size: 14 residues. For the CDR3, the DNA is TGTGCCAGCAGTTACGTAAGGTTTTCAGAGACCCAGTACTTC. This sequence encodes CASSYVRFSETQYF.

Concerning this clonotype itself: Sequence at one end of the junction differs from germline and may be a read error. V is TRBV4-1 and J is TRBJ2-2, with 12 nucleotides matching TRBD1. Germline V gene data show CDR1 as MGHRA and CDR2 as YSYEKL. The CDR3 contains 15 residues. The CDR3 reads CASRPGQGAIGERFF. Written as DNA, the CDR3 is TGCGCCAGTAGACCGGGACAGGGGGCGATCGGGGAGCGGTTTTTT.

The V and J genes are TRBV20-1 and TRBJ2-4; D gene ambiguous. In germline, CDR1 is DFQATT, CDR2 SNEGSKA (reference sequence). This CDR3 region has 11 residues. The germline V and J ends were trimmed by 3 bases and 8 bases, with 8 bases remaining between them. The CDR3 region is CSASYGDIQYF. As DNA, the CDR3 is TGCAGTGCTAGCTACGGAGACATTCAGTACTTC.